This TCR beta chain comes out of a study of CD8 T cells in Susac syndrome. Background on the study: Blood was drawn from Susac syndrome patients while they were therapy-naive, on corticosteroids, or on intravenous immunoglobulin alone.

RNA totalling roughly 0.5 to 1 ug underwent reverse transcription with random hexamers. Amplification of the TCR beta CDR3 was carried out by immunoSEQ multiplex PCR, which spanned a total of 54 Vbeta and 13 Jbeta segments. TCRdb passed the immunoSEQ multiplex PCR reads through MiXCR, listing each CDR3 protein once. This table has approximately 79,000 distinct CDR3 sequences, over 85% appearing once. The V and J ends lost 6 bases and 6 bases, in that order; junction bases with no gene match: 13. The CDR3 sequence is 15 residues long. Germline CDR1 reads DFQATT; CDR2 reads SNEGSKA (reference sequence).

What was sequenced was CD8+ T cells from PBMCs. The rearrangement uses TRBV20-1 and TRBJ2-3; 9 bases line up with TRBD2. The source is a human donor with Susac syndrome. CDR3 amino acids: CSAHDGDSGSDTQYF. Written as DNA, the CDR3 is TGCAGTGCCCACGATGGCGATAGCGGGAGTGATACGCAGTATTTT.